This T cell receptor beta chain is from a study of shared T cell receptors in the human thymus. Measured with immunoSEQ multiplex PCR; TCRdb has only the in-frame clones, and not every one. The sample yields hundreds of thousands of clones, roughly 90% seen once. CDR3 length: 19 amino acids. Per the germline V gene, CDR1 is SEHNR and CDR2 is FQNEAQ (reference sequence). Trimming removed 0 bases from V and 3 bases from J, with 21 bases in between. The same sample was also used in a study of human thymus T cells. From that report: During corrective heart surgery, resections were taken, and the thymus tissue came from them. Repertoires from thymus and blood appeared to show biased V and J gene usage. Thymic repertoires from unrelated individuals overlapped highly, related research reported.

The chain is built from TRBV7-9 and TRBJ2-1, with D possibly matching TRBD1 (5 bases). This sequence was found in a boy younger than two with a congenital heart defect. The sample was thymocytes. The CDR3 protein is CASSLALYRRLDNYNEQFF. The DNA of the CDR3 is TGTGCCAGCAGCTTAGCGCTTTATAGGCGCTTGGACAACTACAATGAGCAGTTCTTC.